This TCR beta chain is from a study of cytomegalovirus exposure and HLA in healthy donors. Study findings and constraints: Later analysis demonstrated an association between a missense DCLRE1C variant and TCR beta V- and J-gene trimming. The CMV antigen specificity of a few CMV-associated chains was confirmed through in vitro analysis. On later analysis, the bulk of CMV-associated TCR beta chains appeared to be HLA-restricted.

Unrecorded immune exposures were likely, despite nominal health at sampling. The PCR employed 60 Vbeta primers together with 13 Jbeta primers. Sequencing was performed with immunoSEQ multiplex PCR; in TCRdb, only in-frame clones are kept and a portion is missing. The sample comprises around 130,000 clones, 75% to 85% of which are singletons, and 1% rests with the top ten. Points on this clone: Its matching antigen is unknown.

Specimen: PBMCs. The clonotype comes from a middle-aged man in good health and CMV-seronegative.

The CDR3 nucleotides read TGTGCCAGCAGTGACCCGACAGGGGTAGGGGAAAAACTGTTTTTT. This gives the protein CASSDPTGVGEKLFF. V and J are TRBV6-6 and TRBJ1-4, with 8 nucleotides matching TRBD1. CDR1 and CDR2 (germline): MNHNY, SVGAGI (reference sequence). Trimming took 5 bases from V and 8 from J; bases not matched to a gene: 10. This CDR3 has 15 amino acids.